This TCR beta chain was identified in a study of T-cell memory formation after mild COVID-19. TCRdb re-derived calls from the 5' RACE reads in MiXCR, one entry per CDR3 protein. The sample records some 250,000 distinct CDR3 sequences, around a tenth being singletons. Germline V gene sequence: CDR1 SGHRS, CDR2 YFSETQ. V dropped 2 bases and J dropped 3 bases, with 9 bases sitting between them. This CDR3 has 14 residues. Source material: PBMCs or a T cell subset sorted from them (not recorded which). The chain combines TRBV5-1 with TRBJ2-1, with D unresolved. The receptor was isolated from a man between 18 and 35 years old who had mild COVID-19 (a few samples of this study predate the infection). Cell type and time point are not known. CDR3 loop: CASSFRWGYNEQFF. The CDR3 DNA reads TGCGCCAGCAGCTTTAGGTGGGGCTACAATGAGCAGTTCTTC.